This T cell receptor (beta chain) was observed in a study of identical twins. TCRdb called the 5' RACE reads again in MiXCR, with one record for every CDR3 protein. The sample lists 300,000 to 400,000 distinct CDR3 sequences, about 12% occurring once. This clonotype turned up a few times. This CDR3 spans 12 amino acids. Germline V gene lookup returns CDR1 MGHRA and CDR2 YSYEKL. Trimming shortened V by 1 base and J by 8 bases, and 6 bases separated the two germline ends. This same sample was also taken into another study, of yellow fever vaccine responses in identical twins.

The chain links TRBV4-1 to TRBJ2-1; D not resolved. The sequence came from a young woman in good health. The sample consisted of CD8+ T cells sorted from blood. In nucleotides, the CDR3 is TGCGCCAGCAGCCAAGCTGTCCATGAGCAGTTCTTC. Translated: CASSQAVHEQFF.